The TCR beta chain described here comes from a study of T-cell reconstitution after alpha-beta-depleted transplantation in children. This clonotype was detected ten times or more. TCRbeta library preparation incorporated unique molecular identifiers. TCRdb reprocessed the PCR reads with MiXCR, giving one entry per CDR3 protein. The sample contains hundreds of thousands of distinct CDR3 sequences, about 15% of which appear only once. CDR1 and CDR2 (germline): LNHDA, SQIVND (reference sequence). V lost 8 bases to trimming and J lost 3 bases, with 14 bases between them. The CDR3 has 14 amino acids. The clonotype was recovered from a human donor who donated a stem cell graft to a child with acute myeloid leukemia. The chain joins TRBV19 to TRBJ1-5; D uncertain. The material was PBMCs from the stem cell graft donor, obtained from the stem cell graft. The CDR3 sequence: CASQNRSPNQPQHF. CDR3 in DNA: TGTGCCAGTCAGAACCGGAGCCCCAATCAGCCCCAGCATTTT. Full variable domain (outside the CDR3, taken from reference TRBV19 and TRBJ1-5): DGGITQSPKYLFRKEGQNVTLSCEQNLNHDAMYWYRQDPGQGLRLIYYSQIVNDFQKGDIAEGYSVSREKKESFPLTVTSAQKNPTAFYLCASQNRSPNQPQHFGDGTRLSIL.